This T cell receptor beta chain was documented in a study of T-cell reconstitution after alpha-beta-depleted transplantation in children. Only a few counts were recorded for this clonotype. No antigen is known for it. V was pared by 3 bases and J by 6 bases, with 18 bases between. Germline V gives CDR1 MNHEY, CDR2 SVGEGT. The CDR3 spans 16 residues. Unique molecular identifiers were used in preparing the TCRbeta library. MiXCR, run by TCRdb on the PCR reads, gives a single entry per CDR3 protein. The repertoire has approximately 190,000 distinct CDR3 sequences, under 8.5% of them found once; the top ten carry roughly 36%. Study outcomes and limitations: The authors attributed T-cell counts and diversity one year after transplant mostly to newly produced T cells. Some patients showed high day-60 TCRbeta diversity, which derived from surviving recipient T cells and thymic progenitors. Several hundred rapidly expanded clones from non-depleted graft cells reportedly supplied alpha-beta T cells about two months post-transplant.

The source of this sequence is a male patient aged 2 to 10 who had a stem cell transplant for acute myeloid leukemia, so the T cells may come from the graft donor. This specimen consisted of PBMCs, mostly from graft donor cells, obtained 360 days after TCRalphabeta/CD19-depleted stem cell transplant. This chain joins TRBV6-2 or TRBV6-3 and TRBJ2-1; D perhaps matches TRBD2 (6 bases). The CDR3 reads CASSYGLWRDPNEQFF. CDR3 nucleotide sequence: TGTGCCAGCAGTTATGGCCTGTGGCGGGACCCCAATGAGCAGTTCTTC.